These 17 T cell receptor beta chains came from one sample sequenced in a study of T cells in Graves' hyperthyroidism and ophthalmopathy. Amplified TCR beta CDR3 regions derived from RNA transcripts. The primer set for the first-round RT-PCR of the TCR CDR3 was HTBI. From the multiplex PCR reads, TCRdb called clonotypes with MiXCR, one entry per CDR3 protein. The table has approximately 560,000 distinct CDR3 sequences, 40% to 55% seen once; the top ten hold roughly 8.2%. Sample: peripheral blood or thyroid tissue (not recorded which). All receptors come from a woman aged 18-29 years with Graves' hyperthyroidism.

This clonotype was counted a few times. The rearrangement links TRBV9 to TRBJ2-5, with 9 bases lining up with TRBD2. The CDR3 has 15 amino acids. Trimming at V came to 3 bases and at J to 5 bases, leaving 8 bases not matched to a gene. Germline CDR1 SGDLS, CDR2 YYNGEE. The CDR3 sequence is CASSAEGLAGETQYF. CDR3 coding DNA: TGTGCCAGCAGCGCCGAGGGACTAGCCGGGGAGACCCAGTACTTC.

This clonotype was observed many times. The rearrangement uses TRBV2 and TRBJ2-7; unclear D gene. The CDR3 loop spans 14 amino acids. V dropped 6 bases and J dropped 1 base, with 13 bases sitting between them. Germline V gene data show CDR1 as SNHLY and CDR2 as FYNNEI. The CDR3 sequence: CASRPTVVSYEQYF. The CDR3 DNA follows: TGTGCCAGCAGGCCAACAGTGGTGTCCTACGAGCAGTACTTC.

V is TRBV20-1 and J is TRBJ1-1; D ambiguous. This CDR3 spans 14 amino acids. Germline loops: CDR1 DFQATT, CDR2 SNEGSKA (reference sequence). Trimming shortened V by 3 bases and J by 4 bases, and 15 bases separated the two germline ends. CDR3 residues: CSASPTARGTEAFF. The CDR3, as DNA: TGCAGTGCTAGCCCTACAGCGCGGGGCACTGAAGCTTTCTTT.

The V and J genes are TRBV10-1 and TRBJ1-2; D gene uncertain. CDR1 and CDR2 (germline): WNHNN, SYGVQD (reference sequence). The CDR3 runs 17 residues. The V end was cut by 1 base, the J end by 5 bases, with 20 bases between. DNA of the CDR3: TGCGCCAGCAGTGAGTTTAAAATACCCCAAAGGGAATATGGCTACACCTTC. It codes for CASSEFKIPQREYGYTF.

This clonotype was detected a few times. This CDR3 is CSVELESTDTQYF. CDR3 sequence (DNA): TGCAGCGTTGAATTGGAGAGCACAGATACGCAGTATTTT. The V gene is TRBV29-1, the J gene TRBJ2-3; D gene uncertain. V lost 2 bases, J lost 0 bases, and 6 bases lay in between. The CDR3 extends over 13 amino acids. CDR1 and CDR2 from the germline V gene are SQVTM and ANQGSEA.

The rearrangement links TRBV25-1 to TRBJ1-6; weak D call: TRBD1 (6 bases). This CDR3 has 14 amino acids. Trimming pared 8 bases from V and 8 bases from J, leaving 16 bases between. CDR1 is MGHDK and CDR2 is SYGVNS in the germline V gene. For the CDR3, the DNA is TGTGCCAGCTCTACAGGGTTCAGTTATTCACCCCTCCACTTT. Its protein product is CASSTGFSYSPLHF.

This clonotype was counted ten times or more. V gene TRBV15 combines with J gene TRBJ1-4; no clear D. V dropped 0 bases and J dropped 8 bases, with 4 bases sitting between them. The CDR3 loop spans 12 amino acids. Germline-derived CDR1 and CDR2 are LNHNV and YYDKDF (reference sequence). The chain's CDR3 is CATSRDWEKLFF. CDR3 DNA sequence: TGTGCCACCAGCAGAGATTGGGAAAAACTGTTTTTT.

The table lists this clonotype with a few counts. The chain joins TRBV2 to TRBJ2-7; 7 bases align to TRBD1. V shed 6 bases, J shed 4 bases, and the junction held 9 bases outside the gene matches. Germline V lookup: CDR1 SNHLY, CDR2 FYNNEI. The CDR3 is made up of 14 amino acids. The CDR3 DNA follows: TGTGCCAGCAGATACGACAGGGCCCTGTACGAGCAGTACTTC. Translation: CASRYDRALYEQYF. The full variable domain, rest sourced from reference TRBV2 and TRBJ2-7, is EPEVTQTPSHQVTQMGQEVILRCVPISNHLYFYWYRQILGQKVEFLVSFYNNEISEKSEIFDDQFSVERPDGSNFTLKIRSTKLEDSAMYFCASRYDRALYEQYFGPGTRLTVT.

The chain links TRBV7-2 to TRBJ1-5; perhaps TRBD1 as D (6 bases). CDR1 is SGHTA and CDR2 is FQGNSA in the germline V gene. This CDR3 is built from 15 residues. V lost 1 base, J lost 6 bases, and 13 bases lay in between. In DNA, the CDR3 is TGTGCCAGCAGCTTAGATCGCGGGGGCCTTCAGCCCCAGCATTTT. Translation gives CASSLDRGGLQPQHF.

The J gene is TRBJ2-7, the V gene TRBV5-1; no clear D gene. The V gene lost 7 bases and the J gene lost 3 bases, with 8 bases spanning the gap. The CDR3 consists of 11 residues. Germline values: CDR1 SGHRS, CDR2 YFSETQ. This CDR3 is CASGEDYEQYF. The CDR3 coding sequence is TGCGCCAGCGGGGAAGACTACGAGCAGTACTTC.

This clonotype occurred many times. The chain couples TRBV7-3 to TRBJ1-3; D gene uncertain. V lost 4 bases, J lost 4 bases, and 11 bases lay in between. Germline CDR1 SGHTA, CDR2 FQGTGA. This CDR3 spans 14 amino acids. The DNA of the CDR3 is TGTGCCAGCAGCTCCGGACCCCGCGGAAACACCATATATTTT. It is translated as CASSSGPRGNTIYF.

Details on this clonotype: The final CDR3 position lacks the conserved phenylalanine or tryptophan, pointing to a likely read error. This CDR3 reads CSVEVSGQQRAGNTEAFS. CDR3 nucleotides: TGCAGCGTTGAGGTATCGGGTCAGCAGAGGGCCGGGAACACTGAAGCTTTCTCT. The V and J genes are TRBV29-1 and TRBJ1-1, with D unresolved. V was trimmed by 3 bases and J by 1 base, leaving 24 bases between them. CDR1 SQVTM and CDR2 ANQGSEA come from the germline V gene. CDR3 length: 18 amino acids.

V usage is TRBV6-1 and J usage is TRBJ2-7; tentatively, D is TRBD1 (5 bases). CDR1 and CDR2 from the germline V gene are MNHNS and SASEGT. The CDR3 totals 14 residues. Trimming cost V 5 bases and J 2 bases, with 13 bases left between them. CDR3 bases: TGTGCCAGCAGTCGACAGATCCGACCCTACGAGCAGTACTTC. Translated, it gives CASSRQIRPYEQYF.

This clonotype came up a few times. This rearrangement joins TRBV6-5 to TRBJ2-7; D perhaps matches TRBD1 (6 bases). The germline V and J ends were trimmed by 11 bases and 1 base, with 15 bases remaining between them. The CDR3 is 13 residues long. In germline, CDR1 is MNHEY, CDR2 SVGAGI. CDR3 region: CACQLTGSYEQYF. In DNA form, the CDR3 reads TGTGCCTGTCAATTGACAGGTTCCTACGAGCAGTACTTC.

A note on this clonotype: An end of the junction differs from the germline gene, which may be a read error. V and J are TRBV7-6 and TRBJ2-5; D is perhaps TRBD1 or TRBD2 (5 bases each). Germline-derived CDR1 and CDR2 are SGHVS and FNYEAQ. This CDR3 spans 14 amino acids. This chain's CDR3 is CASSLGGTMEQKYF. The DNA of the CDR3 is TGTGCTAGCAGCTTAGGTGGGACCATGGAGCAGAAATACTTC.

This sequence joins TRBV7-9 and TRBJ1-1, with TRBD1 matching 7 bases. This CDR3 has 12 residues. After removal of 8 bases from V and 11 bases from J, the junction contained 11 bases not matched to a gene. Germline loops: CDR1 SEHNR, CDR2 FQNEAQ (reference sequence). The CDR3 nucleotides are TGTGCCAGCGGCAAGGGGGCCGTCGTGGCTTTCTTT. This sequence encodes CASGKGAVVAFF.

CDR3: CSGGQGVGYEQYF. Here the CDR3 DNA reads TGCAGTGGGGGACAGGGGGTAGGCTACGAGCAGTACTTC. This chain links TRBV20-1 with TRBJ2-7; 11 bases are shared with TRBD1. Germline V lookup: CDR1 DFQATT, CDR2 SNEGSKA (reference sequence). The CDR3 runs 13 residues. V dropped 7 bases and J dropped 3; count of bases not matched to a gene: 5.